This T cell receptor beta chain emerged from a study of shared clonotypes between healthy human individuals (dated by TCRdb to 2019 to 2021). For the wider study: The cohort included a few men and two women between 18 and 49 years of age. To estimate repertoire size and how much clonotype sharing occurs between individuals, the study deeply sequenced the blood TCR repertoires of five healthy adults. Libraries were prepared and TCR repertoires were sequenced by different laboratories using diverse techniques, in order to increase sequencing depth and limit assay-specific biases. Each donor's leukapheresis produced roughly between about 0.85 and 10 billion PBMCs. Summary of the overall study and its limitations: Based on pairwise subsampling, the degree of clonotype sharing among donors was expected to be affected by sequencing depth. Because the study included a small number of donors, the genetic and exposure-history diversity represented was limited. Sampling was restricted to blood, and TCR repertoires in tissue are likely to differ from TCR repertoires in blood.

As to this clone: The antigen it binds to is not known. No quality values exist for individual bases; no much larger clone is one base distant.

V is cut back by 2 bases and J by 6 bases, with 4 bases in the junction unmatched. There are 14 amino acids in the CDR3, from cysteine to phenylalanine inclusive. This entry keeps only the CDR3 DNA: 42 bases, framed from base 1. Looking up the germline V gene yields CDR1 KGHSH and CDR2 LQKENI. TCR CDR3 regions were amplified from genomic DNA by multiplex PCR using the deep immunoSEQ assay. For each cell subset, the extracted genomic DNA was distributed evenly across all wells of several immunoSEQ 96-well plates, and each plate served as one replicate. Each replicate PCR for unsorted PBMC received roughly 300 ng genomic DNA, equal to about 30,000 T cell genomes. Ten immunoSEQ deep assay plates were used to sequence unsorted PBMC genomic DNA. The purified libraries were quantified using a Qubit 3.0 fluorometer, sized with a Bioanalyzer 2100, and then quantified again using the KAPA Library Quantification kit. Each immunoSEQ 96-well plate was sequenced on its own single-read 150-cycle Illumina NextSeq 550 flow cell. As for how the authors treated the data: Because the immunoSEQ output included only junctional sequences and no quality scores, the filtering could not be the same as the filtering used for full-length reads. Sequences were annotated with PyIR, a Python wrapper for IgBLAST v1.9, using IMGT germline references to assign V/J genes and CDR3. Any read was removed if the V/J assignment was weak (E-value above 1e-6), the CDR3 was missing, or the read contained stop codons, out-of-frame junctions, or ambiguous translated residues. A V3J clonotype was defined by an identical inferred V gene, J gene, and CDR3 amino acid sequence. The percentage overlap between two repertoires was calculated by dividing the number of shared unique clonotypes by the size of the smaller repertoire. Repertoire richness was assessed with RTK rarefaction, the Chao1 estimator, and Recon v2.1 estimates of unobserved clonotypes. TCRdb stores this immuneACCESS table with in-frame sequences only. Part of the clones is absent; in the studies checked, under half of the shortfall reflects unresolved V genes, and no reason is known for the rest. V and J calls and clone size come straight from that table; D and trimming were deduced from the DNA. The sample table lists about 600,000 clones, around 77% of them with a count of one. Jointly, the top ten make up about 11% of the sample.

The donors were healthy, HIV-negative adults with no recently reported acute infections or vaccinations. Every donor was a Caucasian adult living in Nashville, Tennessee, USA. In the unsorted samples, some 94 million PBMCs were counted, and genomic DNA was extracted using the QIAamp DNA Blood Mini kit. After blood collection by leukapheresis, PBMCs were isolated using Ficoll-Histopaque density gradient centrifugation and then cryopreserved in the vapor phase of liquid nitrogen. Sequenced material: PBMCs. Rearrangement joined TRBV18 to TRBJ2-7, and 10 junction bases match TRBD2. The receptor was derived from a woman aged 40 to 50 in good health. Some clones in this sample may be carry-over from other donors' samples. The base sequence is TGTGCCAGCTCACCAAGCCTAGCGGGAGTCGAGCAGTACTTC. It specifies CASSPSLAGVEQYF.